The TCR beta chain described here comes from a study of PD-1 blockade in classical Hodgkin lymphoma. Each patient's relapse followed autologous stem cell transplantation, and brentuximab vedotin exposure varied. The method was immunoSEQ multiplex PCR; TCRdb's version includes in-frame clones alone and lacks a portion of them. The table lists 45,000 to 50,000 clones, about three quarters of them singletons. V dropped 0 bases and J dropped 5 bases, with 13 bases sitting between them. CDR3 length equals 16 residues. Germline V gene sequence: CDR1 MGHDK, CDR2 SYGVNS. This TCR came from a human donor with classical Hodgkin lymphoma. This material consisted of peripheral blood mononuclear cells (PBMCs), taken before the second cycle of nivolumab. The chain employs TRBV25-1 and TRBJ1-4; a weak D match, TRBD1 (5 bases). CDR3 region: CASSEYPGVGNEKLFF. CDR3 in DNA: TGTGCCAGCAGTGAATACCCGGGGGTTGGGAATGAAAAACTGTTTTTT. Drawing the rest from reference TRBV25-1 and TRBJ1-4, the complete variable domain is EADIYQTPRYLVIGTGKKITLECSQTMGHDKMYWYQQDPGMELHLIHYSYGVNSTEKGDLSSESTVSRIRTEHFPLTLESARPSHTSQYLCASSEYPGVGNEKLFFGSGTQLSVL.